Each of the 17 T cell receptor beta chains below was sequenced from the same sample in a study of shared clonotypes between healthy human individuals. Assay: immunoSEQ multiplex PCR; the TCRdb copy retains only in-frame clones and omits some. The repertoire holds 450,000 to 500,000 clones, roughly 80% seen once, with more than 9.5% in the top ten. The sample was PBMCs. The receptors shown here come from a woman in her thirties or forties in good health. Some clones in this sample may be carry-over from other donors' samples.

The chain links TRBV30 to TRBJ2-7; TRBD2 is a possible D gene (6 bases). With 2 bases removed from V and 6 bases from J, the gap between germline ends came to 14 bases. Germline V gene sequence: CDR1 GTSNPN, CDR2 SVGIG (reference sequence). There are 13 residues in the CDR3. The CDR3 region has the DNA TGTGCCTGGAGTAGTCGCGGGGTGCCCGAGCAGTACTTC. It codes for CAWSSRGVPEQYF.

The chain is built from TRBV7-2 and TRBJ1-6; D not resolved. The germline V gene has CDR1 SGHTA and CDR2 FQGNSA. The CDR3 has 13 amino acids. With 5 bases removed from V and 10 bases from J, the gap between germline ends came to 12 bases. The CDR3 spells CASSEWTVSPLHF. CDR3 bases: TGTGCCAGCAGCGAATGGACTGTGTCACCCCTCCACTTT.

The chain uses TRBV19 and TRBJ1-1; D is possibly TRBD1 (5 bases). The germline gives CDR1 LNHDA, CDR2 SQIVND (reference sequence). Trimming removed 10 bases from V and 10 bases from J, with 13 bases in between. CDR3 length: 10 residues. CDR3 loop: CATAGRRAFF. In nucleotides, the CDR3 is TGTGCCACCGCGGGACGACGAGCTTTCTTT.

The chain links TRBV30 to TRBJ1-1; D is ambiguous. CDR1 and CDR2 from the germline V gene are GTSNPN and SVGIG (reference sequence). V was pared by 1 base and J by 6 bases, with 6 bases between. The CDR3 runs to 11 residues. This CDR3 reads CAWSAGAEAFF. In nucleotides, the CDR3 is TGTGCCTGGAGTGCCGGGGCTGAAGCTTTCTTT.

This chain uses TRBV5-4 with TRBJ1-2; 9 bases fit TRBD1. The CDR3 has 15 amino acids. J was trimmed by 4 bases and V by 3 bases; bases with no gene match: 7. Germline CDR1 SGHNT, CDR2 YYREEE (reference sequence). The CDR3 loop is CASSSGQGRTYGYTF. The DNA for the CDR3 is TGTGCCAGCAGCTCTGGACAGGGGCGAACCTATGGCTACACCTTC.

In the case of this clone: A read error is likely here: a far larger clone is one base away. The sample has other DNA sequences that encode this CDR3 too. J is TRBJ1-4 and V is TRBV29-1; 7 bases align to TRBD1. V was clipped by 3 bases and J by 6 bases; unmatched bases: 4. Per the germline V gene, CDR1 is SQVTM and CDR2 is ANQGSEA. The CDR3 covers 13 residues. CDR3 in DNA: TGCAGCGTTGAGGTAGGGGGCGATGAAAAACTGTTTTTT. Protein product: CSVEVGGDEKLFF.

J is TRBJ1-1 and V is TRBV29-1; weak D call: TRBD1 (5 bases). Deletions cut 3 bases from V and 6 bases from J, with 8 bases between. The CDR3 runs to 11 residues. Germline V gene lookup returns CDR1 SQVTM and CDR2 ANQGSEA. CDR3 bases: TGCAGCGTTGATTTCAGGGCTGAAGCTTTCTTT. This translates into CSVDFRAEAFF.

This clone was seen just once. The gene calls are TRBV19 and TRBJ1-1; the D gene is possibly TRBD1 (6 bases). Trimming stripped 10 bases from V and 4 bases from J, with 19 bases between. CDR3 length: 14 residues. CDR1 and CDR2 (germline): LNHDA, SQIVND (reference sequence). As DNA, the CDR3 is TGTGCCACCCTCCCACAGGGATTGGGCACTGAAGCTTTCTTT. Its translation: CATLPQGLGTEAFF.

This clone was counted between two and nine times. The chain employs TRBV18 and TRBJ2-7, with a weak D call TRBD1 (5 bases). CDR1 KGHSH and CDR2 LQKENI come from the germline V gene. The CDR3 is 12 amino acids. Trimming pared 1 base from V and 6 bases from J, leaving 7 bases between. CDR3 DNA sequence: TGTGCCAGCTCACCACGGGGCGGCGAGCAGTACTTC. Protein sequence: CASSPRGGEQYF.

The chain combines TRBV28 with TRBJ2-1; D remains unclear. Trimming pared 2 bases from V and 10 bases from J, leaving 9 bases between. This CDR3 region has 12 residues. In germline, CDR1 is MDHEN, CDR2 SYDVKM. The CDR3 loop reads CASSLSTLEQFF. The CDR3, as DNA: TGTGCCAGCAGTTTAAGTACGCTGGAGCAGTTCTTC.

The genes are TRBV19 and TRBJ1-4, with D hard to call. V gave up 5 bases and J gave up 3 bases, with 7 bases separating them. Germline V lookup: CDR1 LNHDA, CDR2 SQIVND (reference sequence). This CDR3 is built from 13 residues. The CDR3 sequence is CASSVQPNEKLFF. Here the CDR3 DNA reads TGTGCCAGTAGTGTCCAGCCTAATGAAAAACTGTTTTTT. The full variable domain, rest sourced from reference TRBV19 and TRBJ1-4, is DGGITQSPKYLFRKEGQNVTLSCEQNLNHDAMYWYRQDPGQGLRLIYYSQIVNDFQKGDIAEGYSVSREKKESFPLTVTSAQKNPTAFYLCASSVQPNEKLFFGSGTQLSVL.

About this clone: A far larger clone differs by one base, so this is likely a read error. The same CDR3 is also encoded by other DNA sequences in this sample. This sequence joins TRBV29-1 and TRBJ1-4; 7 positions agree with TRBD1. Germline V gene data show CDR1 as SQVTM and CDR2 as ANQGSEA. CDR3 size: 13 residues. In DNA form, the CDR3 reads TGCAGTGTTGAAGTAGGGGGCGATGAAAAACTGTTTTTT. It encodes CSVEVGGDEKLFF.

V usage is TRBV7-2 and J usage is TRBJ1-5; D gene unclear. Trimming removed 3 bases from V and 4 bases from J, with 13 bases in between. This CDR3 spans 15 amino acids. CDR1 is SGHTA, CDR2 FQGNSA, per germline. Here the CDR3 DNA reads TGTGCCAGCAGCTTCCTTTACGATATTAATCAGCCCCAGCATTTT. Translating gives CASSFLYDINQPQHF.

The chain employs TRBV9 and TRBJ1-1, with a weak D call TRBD1 (5 bases). CDR1 and CDR2 (germline): SGDLS, YYNGEE. The CDR3 contains 13 residues. The V gene lost 3 bases and the J gene lost 2 bases, with 8 bases spanning the gap. This CDR3 reads CASSATDNTEAFF. CDR3 DNA: TGTGCCAGCAGCGCGACAGATAACACTGAAGCTTTCTTT.

With regard to this clone: This may be a read error: a much more frequent sequence differs by one nucleotide. In DNA form, the CDR3 reads TGTGCCAGCAGCTCTACTAGCTGGAGCAATGAGCAGTTCTTC. This translates into CASSSTSWSNEQFF. The chain uses TRBV5-4 and TRBJ2-1, with D perhaps matching TRBD2 (6 bases). CDR1 is SGHNT and CDR2 is YYREEE in the germline V gene (reference sequence). The CDR3 loop spans 14 amino acids. V lost 3 bases, J lost 6 bases, and 13 bases lay in between.

The chain uses TRBV5-6 and TRBJ1-2, with unresolved D. The CDR3 extends over 13 amino acids. Germline CDR1 SGHDT, CDR2 YYEEEE. The ends were cut back, 0 bases at V and 6 bases at J, with 9 bases in the middle. The CDR3 protein is CASSLVWEDGYTF. In nucleotides, the CDR3 is TGTGCCAGCAGCTTGGTTTGGGAAGATGGCTACACCTTC.

This chain uses TRBV7-9 with TRBJ1-1; possible D gene TRBD1, 5 bases. Germline V gene lookup returns CDR1 SEHNR and CDR2 FQNEAQ (reference sequence). Trimming took off 5 bases at V and 3 bases at J, with 16 bases between the two ends. This CDR3 region has 15 residues. The CDR3 region has the DNA TGTGCCAGCAGCCCCGACCATAAGGGACACACTGAAGCTTTCTTT. Its translation is CASSPDHKGHTEAFF.